The entry that follows covers one T cell receptor (beta chain) sequence. Its antigen remains unidentified. The source of the sample is a study of T cells in Graves' hyperthyroidism and ophthalmopathy. Study outcomes and limitations: Most thyroid clonotypes that were expanded above 0.001 also turned up in blood.

Amplified TCR beta CDR3 regions came from RNA transcripts. The HTBI primer set served for first-round RT-PCR of the TCR CDR3. TCRdb reprocessed the multiplex PCR reads with MiXCR, giving one entry per CDR3 protein. The sample lists 600,000 to 700,000 distinct CDR3 sequences; about 15% were seen once. V dropped 8 bases and J dropped 5 bases, with 10 bases sitting between them. Germline CDR1 and CDR2: LNHDA and SQIVND (reference sequence). The CDR3 extends over 12 amino acids. Diagnoses were established using clinical symptoms, serum thyroxine and TRAb, thyroid ultrasound and orbital computed tomography.

Sequenced: blood. The source is a woman aged 40 to 50 with Graves' ophthalmopathy. The chain recombines TRBV19 with TRBJ1-5; D gene unclear. Here the CDR3 DNA reads TGTGCCAGTGGAAAGAATTATCAGCCCCAGCATTTT. The encoded protein is CASGKNYQPQHF.